This T cell receptor beta chain was observed in a study of T-cell memory formation after mild COVID-19. Study as a whole: TCR clusters showed largely donor specificity. General study findings and limits: Balance between CD4 and CD8 was seen in clones contracting day 15 to 85, and a CD4+ lean was seen in later expanders.

This clonotype occurred a few times. Its antigen remains unidentified. TCRdb independently ran MiXCR on the 5' RACE reads; one entry per CDR3 protein. This table has around 430,000 distinct CDR3 sequences, roughly 15% appearing once. The germline V and J ends were trimmed by 2 bases and 5 bases, with 9 bases remaining between them. CDR1 is SEHNR, CDR2 FQNEAQ, per germline (reference sequence). This CDR3 is 14 amino acids long. The chain combines TRBV7-9 with TRBJ2-2, with D tentatively TRBD2 (6 bases). The sequence was obtained from a man aged 18 to 30 who had mild COVID-19 (a few samples of this study predate the infection). Cell type and time point are not known. The source material was PBMCs or a T cell subset sorted from them (not recorded which). The DNA for the CDR3 is TGTGCCAGCAGCTTACGCGGGGCTACCGGGGAGCTGTTTTTT. Encoded protein: CASSLRGATGELFF.